This T cell receptor beta chain was found in a study of T-cell reconstitution after alpha-beta-depleted transplantation in children (dated by TCRdb to 2015 to 2016). Broadly, across the study: Using TCR repertoire profiling, the study quantitatively followed how T-cell immune reconstitution unfolded in children after TCRalphabeta/CD19-depleted allogeneic hematopoietic cell transplantation.

Libraries came from PCR. The run used an Illumina HiSeq 2500. To normalize quantification of the TCRbeta repertoire, the TCR libraries were built with molecular barcoding that relied on unique molecular identifiers. In TCRdb, the public reads were trimmed at Q25 with fastp and aligned with MiXCR, with productive beta chains retained. CDR3 protein sequences are deduplicated, and each keeps its most common genes and DNA. The sample profile shows around 240,000 distinct CDR3 sequences; approximately 9.7% of them were found once. 5% to 5.5% of the sample is in the top ten clones. CDR1 DFQATT and CDR2 SNEGSKA were looked up in the germline V gene (reference sequence). Reading from cysteine to phenylalanine, the CDR3 counts 12 amino acids. The read is trimmed to its CDR3 DNA, 36 bases read in frame from base 1. V is clipped by 5 bases and J by 4 bases, and the sequence between their germline boundaries is 10 bases long.

The table lists this clonotype with many counts. It has no known antigen specificity. Within one base of it there is no much larger clone, and no base qualities were kept. This TCR derives from a human donor who donated a stem cell graft to a child with SCID. The sequences come from PBMCs from the stem cell graft donor, collected from the stem cell graft. The chain is made from TRBV20-1 and TRBJ2-3, with the D gene too uncertain to name. The DNA reads as follows: TGCAGTGCTCCCCACCCGGCAGATACGCAGTATTTT. Its translation reads: CSAPHPADTQYF.